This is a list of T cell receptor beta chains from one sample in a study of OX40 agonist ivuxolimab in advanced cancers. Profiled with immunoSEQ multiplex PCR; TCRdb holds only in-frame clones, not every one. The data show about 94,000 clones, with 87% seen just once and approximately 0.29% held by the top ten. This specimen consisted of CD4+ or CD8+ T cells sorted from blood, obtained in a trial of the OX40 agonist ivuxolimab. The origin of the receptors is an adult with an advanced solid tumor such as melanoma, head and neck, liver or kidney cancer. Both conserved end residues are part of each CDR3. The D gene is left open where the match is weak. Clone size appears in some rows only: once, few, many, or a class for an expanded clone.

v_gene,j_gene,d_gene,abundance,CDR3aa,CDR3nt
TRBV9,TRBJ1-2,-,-,CASSVTREAPHYGYTF,TGTGCCAGCAGCGTAACCAGGGAGGCCCCCCACTATGGCTACACCTTC
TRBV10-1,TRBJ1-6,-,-,CASSESTRMSPLHF,TGCGCCAGCAGTGAGTCGACAAGGATGTCACCCCTCCACTTT
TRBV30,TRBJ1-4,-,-,CAWSVGLGREKLFF,TGTGCCTGGAGTGTGGGCCTCGGGCGGGAAAAACTGTTTTTT
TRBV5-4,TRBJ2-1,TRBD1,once,CASSLNRGAHNEQFF,TGTGCCAGCAGCTTGAACAGGGGGGCCCACAATGAGCAGTTCTTC
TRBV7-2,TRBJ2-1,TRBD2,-,CASSLLAASGAYNEQFF,TGTGCCAGCAGCCTCTTGGCGGCTAGCGGGGCCTACAATGAGCAGTTCTTC
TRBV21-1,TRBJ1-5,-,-,CASSKNRARCNQPQHF,TGTGCCAGCAGCAAAAACAGGGCGAGGTGCAATCAGCCCCAGCATTTT
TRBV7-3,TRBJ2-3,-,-,CASSRLGGDTQYF,TGTGCCAGCAGCCGGCTAGGGGGAGATACGCAGTATTTT
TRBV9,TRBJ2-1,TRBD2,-,CASASPGLQQFF,TGTGCCAGCGCGAGCCCGGGACTACAGCAGTTCTTC
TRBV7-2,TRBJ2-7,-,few,CASSLARYEQYF,TGTGCCAGCAGCTTAGCACGCTACGAGCAGTACTTC
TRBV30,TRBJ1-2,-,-,CAWSVRWAGDYGYTF,TGTGCCTGGAGTGTCCGGTGGGCAGGGGACTATGGCTACACCTTC
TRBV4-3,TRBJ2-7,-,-,CASSQAWPGETYEQYF,TGCGCCAGCAGCCAAGCGTGGCCAGGTGAAACCTACGAGCAGTACTTC
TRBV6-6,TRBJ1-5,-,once,CASRPTGTLQPQHF,TGTGCCAGCAGACCAACAGGGACCCTTCAGCCCCAGCATTTT
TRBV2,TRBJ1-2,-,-,CASWNQGAYGYTF,TGTGCCAGCTGGAACCAGGGAGCATATGGCTACACCTTC
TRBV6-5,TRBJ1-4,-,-,CASSAKGGNEKLFF,TGTGCCAGCAGTGCGAAGGGGGGTAATGAAAAACTGTTTTTT
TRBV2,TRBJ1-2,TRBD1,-,CASSEARVRTGPGYTF,TGTGCCAGCAGTGAAGCGCGGGTTCGGACAGGGCCCGGCTACACCTTC
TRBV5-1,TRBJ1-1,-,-,CASSLNGRNTEAFF,TGCGCCAGCAGCTTGAACGGGAGGAACACTGAAGCTTTCTTT
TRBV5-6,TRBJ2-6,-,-,CASSLGGRNSGANVLTF,TGTGCCAGCAGCTTAGGAGGGAGAAATTCTGGGGCCAACGTCCTGACTTTC
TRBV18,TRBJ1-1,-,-,CASSPLILSGRNTEAFF,TGTGCCAGCTCACCACTGATCCTGTCAGGTCGGAACACTGAAGCTTTCTTT
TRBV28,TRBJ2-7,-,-,CASSLTPPYEQYF,TGTGCCAGCAGTTTGACTCCCCCATACGAGCAGTACTTC
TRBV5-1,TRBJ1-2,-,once,CASSPDGTNYGYTF,TGCGCCAGCAGCCCGGACGGGACTAACTATGGCTACACCTTC
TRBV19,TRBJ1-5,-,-,CASSSGAGVGQPQHF,TGTGCCAGTAGTAGCGGTGCGGGGGTAGGTCAGCCCCAGCATTTT
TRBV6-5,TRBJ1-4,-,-,CASRMSPGANEKLFF,TGTGCCAGCAGAATGTCCCCTGGGGCTAATGAAAAACTGTTTTTT
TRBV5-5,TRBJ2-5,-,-,CASSREETQYF,TGTGCCAGCAGCAGGGAAGAGACCCAGTACTTC
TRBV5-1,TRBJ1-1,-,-,CASSLAGQNTEAFF,TGCGCCAGCAGCTTGGCAGGGCAGAACACTGAAGCTTTCTTT
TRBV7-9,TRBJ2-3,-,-,CASSLSTGSTDTQYF,TGTGCCAGCAGCTTATCTACAGGGAGCACAGATACGCAGTATTTT
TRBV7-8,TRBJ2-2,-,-,CASSLRPRTDTNTGELFF,TGTGCCAGCAGCCTAAGGCCCCGAACGGATACGAACACCGGGGAGCTGTTTTTT
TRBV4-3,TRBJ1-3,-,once,CASSQGRLDLDTIYF,TGCGCCAGCAGCCAAGGGAGACTGGACCTGGACACCATATATTTT
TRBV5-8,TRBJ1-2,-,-,CASSLVRGYGYTF,TGTGCCAGCAGCTTGGTTCGGGGCTATGGCTACACCTTC
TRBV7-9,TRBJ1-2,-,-,CASSTRNGYTF,TGTGCCAGCAGTACCCGTAACGGCTACACCTTC
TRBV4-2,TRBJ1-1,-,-,CASSQGDGGMNTEAFF,TGTGCCAGCAGCCAAGGAGACGGAGGGATGAACACTGAAGCTTTCTTT
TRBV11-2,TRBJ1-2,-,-,CATFGVGVRANHLYGYTF,TGTGCCACATTTGGGGTGGGGGTCCGGGCGAACCACCTCTATGGCTACACCTTC
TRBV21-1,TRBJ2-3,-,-,CASSKDWGTLRTDTQYF,TGTGCCAGCAGCAAAGATTGGGGAACTCTGAGAACAGATACGCAGTATTTT
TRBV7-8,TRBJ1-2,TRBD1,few,CASSTTGVYGYTF,TGTGCCAGCAGCACGACAGGGGTCTATGGCTACACCTTC
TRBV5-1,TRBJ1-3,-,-,CASSPPGRGPGNTIYF,TGCGCCAGCAGCCCTCCGGGCCGCGGGCCTGGAAACACCATATATTTT
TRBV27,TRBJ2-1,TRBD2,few,CASSLRGLAGGTNEQFF,TGTGCCAGCAGTTTAAGAGGGCTAGCGGGGGGGACCAATGAGCAGTTCTTC
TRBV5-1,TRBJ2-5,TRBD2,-,CASSITGGPRQETQYF,TGCGCCAGCAGCATTACGGGGGGGCCGAGGCAAGAGACCCAGTACTTC
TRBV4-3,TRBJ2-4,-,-,CASSQDPGTEAKNIQYF,TGCGCCAGCAGCCAAGATCCTGGCACAGAAGCCAAAAACATTCAGTACTTC
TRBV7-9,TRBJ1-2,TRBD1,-,CASSPGTASLYGYTF,TGTGCCAGCAGTCCCGGGACAGCTTCCCTCTATGGCTACACCTTC
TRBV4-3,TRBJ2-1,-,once,CASSQESAGSSYNEQFF,TGCGCCAGCAGCCAAGAGTCCGCCGGGAGCTCCTACAATGAGCAGTTCTTC
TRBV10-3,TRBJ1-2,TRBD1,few,CAISESGTGGYYGYTF,TGTGCCATCAGTGAGTCAGGAACAGGGGGGTACTATGGCTACACCTTC